The 17 T cell receptor beta chains presented below share a single source sample, sequenced in a study of control samples from healthy donors and cancer patients. The data were produced by immunoSEQ multiplex PCR, yet TCRdb's version contains in-frame clones alone and is incomplete. In the table there are 20,000 to 25,000 clones, around 85% of which are singletons. Sequencing was performed on PBMCs. The receptors originated from a man between 60 and 70 years old with head and neck cancer.

Here the CDR3 reads CAWSAKRTGGDEQYF. Written as DNA, the CDR3 is TGTGCCTGGAGTGCCAAAAGGACAGGGGGGGACGAGCAGTACTTC. The rearrangement links TRBV30 to TRBJ2-7; 10 bases map to TRBD1. V was clipped by 1 base and J by 5 bases; unmatched bases: 8. Per the germline V gene, CDR1 is GTSNPN and CDR2 is SVGIG (reference sequence). The CDR3 has 15 residues.

The V call is TRBV6-1, the J call TRBJ2-3; D tentatively reads TRBD1 or TRBD2 (6 bases each). This CDR3 region has 16 residues. Between the trimmed V and J ends, which lost 0 bases and 9 bases, there was a span of 19 bases. Germline V gives CDR1 MNHNS, CDR2 SASEGT. CDR3 sequence reads: CASSEAGGSGGVTQYF. CDR3 DNA sequence: TGTGCCAGCAGTGAAGCGGGGGGCAGCGGTGGAGTGACGCAGTATTTT.

Worth noting for this clone: An end of the junction does not agree with germline; a read error may underlie this. This chain joins TRBV6-5 and TRBJ1-2, with D possibly TRBD1 on 6 matching bases. Germline lookup yields CDR1 MNHEY and CDR2 SVGAGI. This CDR3 has 15 amino acids. This CDR3 reads CVSSYGGGQVFGYTF. CDR3 DNA: TGTGTCAGCAGTTACGGAGGGGGGCAGGTGTTCGGCTACACCTTC.

CDR3 region: CASSSSLAGAYNEQFF. CDR3 nucleotides: TGTGCCAGCAGCTCCTCTCTAGCGGGAGCGTACAATGAGCAGTTCTTC. The V gene is TRBV7-3, the J gene TRBJ2-1; 10 positions agree with TRBD2. The CDR3 extends over 16 amino acids. The V gene end was trimmed by 4 bases and the J gene end by 4 bases; junction bases not matched to a gene: 7. Germline V gives CDR1 SGHTA, CDR2 FQGTGA. Supplemented by reference TRBV7-3 and TRBJ2-1, the full variable domain reads GAGVSQTPSNKVTEKGKYVELRCDPISGHTALYWYRQSLGQGPEFLIYFQGTGAADDSGLPNDRFFAVRPEGSVSTLKIQRTERGDSAVYLCASSSSLAGAYNEQFFGPGTRLTVL.

This clone was seen just once. This sequence joins TRBV27 and TRBJ1-5; D unclear. The ends were cut back, 5 bases at V and 7 bases at J, with 12 bases in the middle. Germline lookup yields CDR1 MNHEY and CDR2 SMNVEV (reference sequence). The CDR3 spans 13 residues. CDR3 DNA: TGTGCCAGCAGTGCAAAAGAAGGACAGCCCCAGCATTTT. Translation: CASSAKEGQPQHF.

The rearrangement uses TRBV27 and TRBJ1-5; 8 bases agree with TRBD1. Germline V gives CDR1 MNHEY, CDR2 SMNVEV (reference sequence). V lost 5 bases to trimming and J lost 3 bases; unmatched junction nucleotides: 12. The length of the CDR3 is 17 residues. CDR3 sequence reads: CASSKSDRVGANQPQHF. CDR3 nucleotide sequence: TGTGCCAGCAGTAAATCGGACAGGGTAGGAGCCAATCAGCCCCAGCATTTT.

This clone was counted only a few times. The chain joins TRBV27 to TRBJ1-6, with D unclear. Trimming removed 5 bases from V and 2 bases from J, with 1 base in between. The length of the CDR3 is 12 residues. Germline V gene data show CDR1 as MNHEY and CDR2 as SMNVEV (reference sequence). The CDR3 protein is CASSPYNSPLHF. The CDR3 DNA follows: TGTGCCAGCAGTCCCTATAATTCACCCCTCCACTTT.

The J gene is TRBJ1-3, the V gene TRBV28, with TRBD1 as a possible D gene (6 bases). With 6 bases removed from V and 2 bases from J, the gap between germline ends came to 14 bases. Germline assignment: CDR1 MDHEN and CDR2 SYDVKM. This CDR3 is 15 amino acids long. This chain's CDR3 is CASSSDRLPGNTIYF. The CDR3 nucleotides are TGTGCCAGCAGCTCCGACAGGCTTCCTGGAAACACCATATATTTT. Complete variable domain (other parts from reference TRBV28 and TRBJ1-3): DVKVTQSSRYLVKRTGEKVFLECVQDMDHENMFWYRQDPGLGLRLIYFSYDVKMKEKGDIPEGYSVSREKKERFSLILESASTNQTSMYLCASSSDRLPGNTIYFGEGSWLTVV.

In nucleotides, the CDR3 is TGTGCCAGCAGCTTGGAGGGTGAAGCTTTCTTT. Amino acids: CASSLEGEAFF. This chain links TRBV5-6 with TRBJ1-1; D remains ambiguous. Deletions cut 0 bases from V and 7 bases from J, with 4 bases between. CDR3 length: 11 amino acids. CDR1 and CDR2 from the germline V gene are SGHDT and YYEEEE.

The CDR3 here is CASSRGNGRESTDTQYF. For the CDR3, the DNA is TGTGCCAGCAGCCGGGGTAATGGGCGGGAGAGCACAGATACGCAGTATTTT. The V and J genes are TRBV11-3 and TRBJ2-3, with 7 bases fitting TRBD2. CDR3 length: 17 amino acids. V was clipped by 5 bases and J by 0 bases; unmatched bases: 11. Per germline, CDR1 SGHNT and CDR2 YENEEA.

In this sample, this clone turned up once. CDR3 region: CASSGRDHLYQETQYF. In nucleotides, the CDR3 is TGTGCCAGCAGTGGCCGGGACCACCTGTACCAAGAGACCCAGTACTTC. The chain carries TRBV2 and TRBJ2-5, with D possibly called TRBD1 or TRBD2 (5 bases each). The CDR3 runs 16 residues. The ends were cut back, 4 bases at V and 0 bases at J, with 15 bases in the middle. Per germline, CDR1 SNHLY and CDR2 FYNNEI.

The V and J genes are TRBV5-1 and TRBJ1-6; 9 positions agree with TRBD1. This CDR3 has 15 residues. CDR1 SGHRS and CDR2 YFSETQ come from the germline V gene. Unmatched junction bases numbered 7, after V lost 5 bases and J lost 7 bases. For the CDR3, the DNA is TGCGCCAGCAGTCAACAGGGGGCGTCAAATTCACCCCTCCACTTT. Encoded protein: CASSQQGASNSPLHF.

Only one count was recorded for this clone. V and J are TRBV30 and TRBJ1-3, with D tentatively TRBD1 (6 bases). V gave up 2 bases and J gave up 4 bases, with 9 bases separating them. The CDR3 extends over 13 amino acids. Germline V CDR1 and CDR2: GTSNPN, SVGIG (reference sequence). CDR3 in amino acids: CAWSKGGGNTIYF. The CDR3 DNA reads as TGTGCCTGGAGTAAAGGGGGAGGAAACACCATATATTTT.

This chain uses TRBV5-4 with TRBJ2-7, with 8 bases that match TRBD1. The junction had 7 bases not matched to a gene; V was cut back by 5 bases and J by 6 bases. The V gene's germline CDR1 is SGHNT and CDR2 YYREEE (reference sequence). The CDR3 loop spans 13 amino acids. DNA of the CDR3: TGTGCCAGCAGAACGGGACAGGCTGGCGAGCAGTACTTC. Encoded protein: CASRTGQAGEQYF.

The rearrangement links TRBV5-1 to TRBJ2-3; TRBD2 might be the D (5 bases). CDR1 is SGHRS, CDR2 YFSETQ, per germline. V shed 3 bases and J shed 5 bases, with 16 bases lying between them. There are 15 residues in the CDR3. This chain's CDR3 is CASSSLGLAGDTQYF. CDR3 in DNA: TGCGCCAGCAGCTCGTTAGGACTTGCAGGAGATACGCAGTATTTT.

V and J are TRBV7-8 and TRBJ1-1; no clear D gene. This CDR3 contains 15 residues. Trimming removed 1 base at V and 1 base at J, with 10 bases between. CDR1 and CDR2 (germline): SGHVS, FQNEAQ. The CDR3 DNA reads as TGTGCCAGCAGCTTAGGAATTCTGCGGAACACTGAAGCTTTCTTT. Its translation is CASSLGILRNTEAFF.

V and J are TRBV27 and TRBJ1-5; TRBD1 might be the D (5 bases). The CDR3 is 14 residues long. The ends were cut back, 10 bases at V and 7 bases at J, with 20 bases in the middle. Germline V gene sequence: CDR1 MNHEY, CDR2 SMNVEV (reference sequence). CDR3 DNA sequence: TGTGCCATCGGCCCTCAGGGTTACGAGCAGCCCCAGCATTTT. It is translated as CAIGPQGYEQPQHF.